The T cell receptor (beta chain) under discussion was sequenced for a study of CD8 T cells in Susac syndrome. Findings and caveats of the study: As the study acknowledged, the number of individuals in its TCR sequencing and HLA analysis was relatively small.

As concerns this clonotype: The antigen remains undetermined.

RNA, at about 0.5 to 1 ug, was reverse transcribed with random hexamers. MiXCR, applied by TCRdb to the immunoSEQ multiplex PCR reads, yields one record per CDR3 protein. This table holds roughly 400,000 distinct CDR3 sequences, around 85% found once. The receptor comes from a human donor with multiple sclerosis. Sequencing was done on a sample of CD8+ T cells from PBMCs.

The CDR3 sequence is CASSYSMSGSTEAFF. The CDR3 nucleotides are TGTGCCAGCAGTTACTCGATGTCAGGTAGCACTGAAGCTTTCTTT. The chain couples TRBV6-5 to TRBJ1-1; D is unresolved. The V end was cut by 0 bases, the J end by 4 bases, with 12 bases between. Germline lookup yields CDR1 MNHEY and CDR2 SVGAGI. The CDR3 has 15 amino acids.